This T cell receptor (beta chain) was sequenced for a study of molecular identifiers for immune sequencing clone quantification. Germline V gene lookup returns CDR1 SQVTM and CDR2 ANQGSEA. The ends lost 2 bases at V and 0 bases at J; junction bases unmatched: 5. The length of the CDR3 is 15 residues. Naive CD8 T cells were sorted as CD8+CD4-CCR7+CD45RA+. Notes on this clonotype: A read error may be the cause here, since a much bigger clone is one base away. This is likely a read error, given that the CDR3 carries no conserved phenylalanine or tryptophan at its end.

Previously described methods and listed TCR primers produced bulk TCR libraries. TCRdb re-derived calls from the PCR reads in MiXCR, one entry per CDR3 protein. The sample lists 100,000 or so distinct CDR3 sequences, about 35% seen once, with 9% to 10% in the top ten. V usage is TRBV29-1 and J usage is TRBJ2-3; 7 bases match TRBD2. The receptor was isolated from a human donor in good health. Some libraries in this study had Jurkat cell RNA spiked in. Sequencing input: naive CD8+ T cells from blood, with Jurkat cell RNA spiked in. Subset of the sample: FACS-sorted CD8+CD4-CCR7+CD45RA+ naive T cells. The CDR3 nucleotides read TGCAGCGTTGAAACGGATAGCGGGAGCACAGATACGCAGTATATT. Residues: CSVETDSGSTDTQYI.